This is a list of T cell receptor beta chains from one sample in a study of OX40 agonist ivuxolimab in advanced cancers. The table came from immunoSEQ multiplex PCR; TCRdb's copy has only in-frame clones and leaves some out. The sample yields approximately 70,000 clones, 75% to 95% seen once. This sample comprised CD4+ or CD8+ T cells sorted from blood, obtained in a trial of the OX40 agonist ivuxolimab. The receptors originated from an adult with an advanced solid tumor such as melanoma, head and neck, liver or kidney cancer. Each CDR3 is given with its conserved first and last residue. The D gene is left open where the match is weak. Clone size is stated in some rows and not others, as once, few, many or a class when expanded.

V gene	D gene	clone size	J gene	CDR3 DNA	CDR3 protein
TRBV29-1	-	few	TRBJ2-3	TGCAGCGTTGAAGTCGTCCAGCCCCCCACAGATACGCAGTATTTT	CSVEVVQPPTDTQYF
TRBV11-3	-	once	TRBJ2-3	TGTGCCAGCAGCTTAGCGGGTGATACGCAGTATTTT	CASSLAGDTQYF
TRBV13	TRBD2	-	TRBJ2-7	TGTGCCAGCAGCTCGGGACTAGCGGGAGGCGAGCAGTACTTC	CASSSGLAGGEQYF
TRBV18	TRBD1	-	TRBJ2-3	TGTGCCAGCTCACCATCGCAGGGGGCGGATACGCAGTATTTT	CASSPSQGADTQYF
TRBV9	TRBD1	-	TRBJ1-1	TGTGCCAGCAGCGTAGAGGGACAGCTAATGAACACTGAAGCTTTCTTT	CASSVEGQLMNTEAFF
TRBV12-5	-	-	TRBJ2-2	TGTGCTAGTGGTTTGTCCGGGGAGCTGTTTTTT	CASGLSGELFF
TRBV7-8	-	-	TRBJ1-2	TGTGCCAGCAGCCCCACGGGGACTAACTATGGCTACACCTTC	CASSPTGTNYGYTF
TRBV7-3	-	-	TRBJ2-3	TGTGCCAGCAGCCCCGCGGGCTACAGCACAGATACGCAGTATTTT	CASSPAGYSTDTQYF
TRBV5-4	TRBD2	-	TRBJ2-4	TGTGCCAGCAGTTATAGAGGACTAGCGGTAGCCAAAAACATTCAGTACTTC	CASSYRGLAVAKNIQYF
TRBV4-2	-	-	TRBJ1-1	TGTGCCAGCAGCCAACCCCCGGGGTATCTGAACACTGAAGCTTTCTTT	CASSQPPGYLNTEAFF
TRBV7-9	-	few	TRBJ2-5	TGTGCCAGCTCCTATTTGGGGGAGACCCAGTACTTC	CASSYLGETQYF
TRBV29-1	TRBD2	-	TRBJ2-5	TGCAGCGCGGAATTAGCGGGAGGGGGTGAGACCCAGTACTTC	CSAELAGGGETQYF
TRBV25-1	-	-	TRBJ1-1	TGTGCCAGCAGTGCGCTAATGAACACTGAAGCTTTCTTT	CASSALMNTEAFF
TRBV27	-	-	TRBJ1-5	TGTGCCAGCAGCCTCCTTGGGGCAGATCAGCCCCAGCATTTT	CASSLLGADQPQHF
TRBV28	TRBD1	-	TRBJ2-7	TGTGCCAGCAGTAGCCGGGACAGGAGCTCCTACGAGCAGTACTTC	CASSSRDRSSYEQYF